These T cell receptor beta chains were read from a single sample in a study of Graves' ophthalmopathy and Graves' hyperthyroidism. TCRdb reprocessed the multiplex PCR reads via MiXCR and lists one record per CDR3 protein. There are roughly 380,000 distinct CDR3 sequences in the sample; approximately 15% occur only once, and approximately 7% lies in the top ten. Material for sequencing was peripheral blood. The receptors here all came from a woman between 18 and 29 years old with stable Graves' hyperthyroidism. Both conserved end residues are part of each CDR3. Each record gives: J gene, clone size, V gene, D gene, CDR3 protein, CDR3 DNA. D genes are given only for firm matches. Some rows have no size entry. The others give once, few or many, or a class for an expanded clone.

TRBJ1-5 NA TRBV10-3 NA CAISRDGNQPQHF TGTGCCATCAGCAGGGATGGCAATCAGCCCCAGCATTTT
TRBJ1-5 NA TRBV6-2/TRBV6-3 TRBD1 CASRPDRVGQPQHF TGTGCCAGCAGACCGGACAGGGTGGGCCAGCCCCAGCATTTT
TRBJ2-5 many TRBV7-2 TRBD2 CASRTSGGTETQYF TGTGCCAGTCGGACTAGCGGGGGGACCGAGACCCAGTACTTC
TRBJ1-1 many TRBV29-1 NA CSVGDSMNTEAFF TGCAGCGTTGGGGACTCTATGAACACTGAAGCTTTCTTT
TRBJ1-6 many TRBV2 TRBD1 CASSEPRGQGNSPLHF TGTGCCAGCAGTGAACCCCGTGGACAGGGGAATTCACCCCTCCACTTT
TRBJ1-5 NA TRBV19 NA CASSTRAGGRVNQPQHF TGTGCCAGTAGTACTCGGGCGGGGGGGCGAGTCAATCAGCCCCAGCATTTT
TRBJ1-1 many TRBV11-2 NA CASSLEQLMNTEAFF TGTGCCAGCAGCTTAGAACAGCTCATGAACACTGAAGCTTTCTTT
TRBJ2-2 many TRBV6-2/TRBV6-3 NA CASSYLEMDTGELFF TGTGCCAGCAGTTACTTGGAAATGGACACCGGGGAGCTGTTTTTT
TRBJ1-1 few TRBV4-1 NA CASSPKTVNTEAFF TGCGCCAGCAGCCCAAAGACAGTGAACACTGAAGCTTTCTTT
TRBJ1-1 many TRBV11-3 NA CASSLGSNTKAFF TGTGCCAGCAGCTTAGGGTCGAACACTAAAGCTTTCTTT
TRBJ1-3 many TRBV12-3/TRBV12-4 NA CASSLEQSFSGNTIYF TGTGCCAGCAGTTTGGAGCAAAGCTTCTCTGGAAACACCATATATTTT
TRBJ1-1 NA TRBV20-1 TRBD1 CSAGQGEAFF TGCAGTGCTGGACAGGGTGAAGCTTTCTTT
TRBJ1-2 many TRBV5-4 TRBD1 CASSWTGQGYTF TGTGCCAGCAGCTGGACAGGGCAAGGCTACACCTTC
TRBJ2-7 many TRBV6-2/TRBV6-3 NA CASSYSRGPYEQYF TGTGCCAGCAGTTACTCGCGGGGCCCCTACGAGCAGTACTTC
TRBJ2-5 many TRBV6-5 NA CASSYTPQGYQETQYF TGTGCCAGCAGTTACACCCCTCAGGGCTATCAAGAGACCCAGTACTTC
TRBJ1-6 NA TRBV6-2/TRBV6-3 TRBD1 CASSYSFAGGGNSPLHF TGTGCCAGCAGTTACTCGTTCGCAGGGGGCGGCAATTCACCCCTCCACTTT